Listed below are T cell receptor beta chains from one sample, sequenced in a study of T cells after yellow fever vaccination. MiXCR, applied by TCRdb to the 5' RACE reads, yields one record per CDR3 protein. The sample lists around 550,000 distinct CDR3 sequences; 15% to 20% were seen once. The sample here was PBMCs, taken 15 days after the yellow fever booster vaccination. Receptors were obtained from a man aged 30 to 45 who received the YFV17D yellow fever vaccine. Both conserved end residues are part of each CDR3. D genes are given only for firm matches.

D gene	J gene	CDR3 length	V gene	CDR3 protein
.	TRBJ1-1	13	TRBV4-1	CASSQGKGTEAFF
.	TRBJ1-1	12	TRBV7-9	CASKSGSTEAFF
.	TRBJ2-7	14	TRBV7-9	CASRRPGSAYEQYF
TRBD1	TRBJ2-1	14	TRBV5-1	CASSRDSSYNEQFF
.	TRBJ2-5	15	TRBV30	CAWNVVTGPQETQYF
TRBD1	TRBJ2-1	14	TRBV4-3	CASSQVNRGNEQFF
.	TRBJ2-5	15	TRBV10-3	CAISESPQNQETQYF
TRBD2	TRBJ2-1	16	TRBV6-1	CASSRLLAGAYNEQFF
.	TRBJ2-5	12	TRBV7-8	CASSPQRQTQYF
.	TRBJ2-3	14	TRBV27	CASSSIREADTQYF